These T cell receptor beta chains were read from a single sample in a study of blood T cell repertoires in COVID-19. Profiling relied on immunoSEQ multiplex PCR, and the TCRdb table lists in-frame clones only, not all of them. Seen here are roughly 230,000 clones, 82% observed once, and the top ten hold about 3.3%. The specimen was PBMCs or T cells enriched from blood (not recorded which). The receptors were gathered from a woman aged 55-70 years who had recovered from COVID-19. The CDR3 runs from the conserved cysteine through the conserved F or W. The D gene is left open where the match is weak.

>TRBV7-2|-
CASSLAGGPADTQYF
>TRBV5-1|TRBD1
CASSWTGVTTEAFF
>TRBV5-6|-
CASSLSNQPQHF
>TRBV7-8|-
CASSLYGGSYKTQYF
>TRBV12-3/TRBV12-4|TRBD1
CASSQQGYGYTF
>TRBV2|TRBD2
CASSETSGSYEQFF
>TRBV19|-
CASSIAAGDNEKLFF
>TRBV6-2/TRBV6-3|-
CASSYLDTLGYEQYF
>TRBV6-5|-
CASSLTYPAGANVLTF
>TRBV10-3|TRBD1
CAISESTGVETQYF
>TRBV6-4|-
CASRRDRQNTEAFF
>TRBV13|-
CASSRSGLSDRPTSYNEQFF
>TRBV6-5|-
CASFRDSLRHNEQFF
>TRBV5-1|-
CASSLGPGRGPNYGYTF
>TRBV19|TRBD1
CASSGWDRVGNEQFF
>TRBV12-3/TRBV12-4|-
CASSLGEYTEAFF
>TRBV3-1/TRBV3-2|TRBD2
CASSQDVGGRGNEQFF
>TRBV11-1|-
CASSLPRYEQYF
>TRBV21-1|-
CASSKERGAGGPGDEQYF
>TRBV6-5|-
CASSYSEGGAEKLFF